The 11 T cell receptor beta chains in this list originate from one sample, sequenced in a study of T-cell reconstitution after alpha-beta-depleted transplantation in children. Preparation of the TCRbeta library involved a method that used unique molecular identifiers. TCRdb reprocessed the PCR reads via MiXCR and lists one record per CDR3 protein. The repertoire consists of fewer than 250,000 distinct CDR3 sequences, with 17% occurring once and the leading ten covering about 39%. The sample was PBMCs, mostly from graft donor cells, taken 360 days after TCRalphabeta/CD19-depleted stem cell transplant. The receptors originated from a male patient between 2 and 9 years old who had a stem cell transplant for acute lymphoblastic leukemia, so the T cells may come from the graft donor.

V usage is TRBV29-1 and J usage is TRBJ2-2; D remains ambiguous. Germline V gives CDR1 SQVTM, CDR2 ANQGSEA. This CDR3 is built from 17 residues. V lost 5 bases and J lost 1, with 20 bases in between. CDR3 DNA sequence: TGCAGCGTTTACGGTTGGCGGACGAACCAGAACACCGGGGAGCTGTTTTTT. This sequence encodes CSVYGWRTNQNTGELFF.

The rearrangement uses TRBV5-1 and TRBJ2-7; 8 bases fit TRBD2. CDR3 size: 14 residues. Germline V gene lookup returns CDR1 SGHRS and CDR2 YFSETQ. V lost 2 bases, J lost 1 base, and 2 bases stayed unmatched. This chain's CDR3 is CASSLLAASYEQYF. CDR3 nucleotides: TGCGCCAGCAGCTTACTAGCGGCTTCCTACGAGCAGTACTTC.

The DNA of the CDR3 is TGCGCCAGCAGCTCCGGTTACTGGGGGGAGGATGGCTACACCTTC. Translated: CASSSGYWGEDGYTF. The chain is built from TRBV5-1 and TRBJ1-2; weak D call: TRBD1 (5 bases). Germline V gene data show CDR1 as SGHRS and CDR2 as YFSETQ. V was cut by 3 bases and J by 6 bases, with 18 bases left in between. The length of the CDR3 is 15 residues.

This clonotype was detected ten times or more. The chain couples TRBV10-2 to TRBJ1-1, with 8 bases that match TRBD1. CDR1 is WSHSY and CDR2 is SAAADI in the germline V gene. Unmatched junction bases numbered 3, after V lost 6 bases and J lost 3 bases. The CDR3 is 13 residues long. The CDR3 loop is CASRLQGDTEAFF. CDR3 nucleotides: TGCGCCAGCAGGCTACAGGGGGACACTGAAGCTTTCTTT.

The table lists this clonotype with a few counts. The CDR3 bases are TGTGCCAGCAGTCCTCGGACTAGCCTTTACAATGAGCAGTTCTTC. Translation gives CASSPRTSLYNEQFF. This sequence joins TRBV28 and TRBJ2-1; 8 nucleotides match TRBD2. CDR3 length equals 15 residues. CDR1 is MDHEN and CDR2 is SYDVKM in the germline V gene. The V segment lost 5 bases and the J segment 4 bases; nucleotides outside the gene matches: 7.

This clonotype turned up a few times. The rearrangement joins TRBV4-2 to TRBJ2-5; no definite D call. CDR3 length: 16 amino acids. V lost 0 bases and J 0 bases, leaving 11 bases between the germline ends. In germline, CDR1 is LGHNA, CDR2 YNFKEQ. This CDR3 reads CASSQDTYTYQETQYF. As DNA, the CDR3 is TGTGCCAGCAGCCAAGACACCTACACTTACCAAGAGACCCAGTACTTC.

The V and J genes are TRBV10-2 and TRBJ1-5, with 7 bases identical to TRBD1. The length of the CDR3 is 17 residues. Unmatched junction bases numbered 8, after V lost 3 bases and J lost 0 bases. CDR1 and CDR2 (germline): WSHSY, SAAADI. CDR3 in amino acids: CASSETTGLFSNQPQHF. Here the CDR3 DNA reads TGCGCCAGCAGTGAAACGACAGGGCTGTTTAGCAATCAGCCCCAGCATTTT.

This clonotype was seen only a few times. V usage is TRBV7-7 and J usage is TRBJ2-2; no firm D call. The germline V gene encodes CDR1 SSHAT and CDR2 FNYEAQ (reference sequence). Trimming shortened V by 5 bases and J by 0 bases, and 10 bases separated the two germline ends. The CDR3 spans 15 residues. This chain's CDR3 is CASSIDTTNTGELFF. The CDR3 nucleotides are TGTGCCAGCAGCATTGACACAACGAACACCGGGGAGCTGTTTTTT. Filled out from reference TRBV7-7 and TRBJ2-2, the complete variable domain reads GAGVSQSPRYKVTKRGQDVTLRCDPISSHATLYWYQQALGQGPEFLTYFNYEAQPDKSGLPSDRFSAERPEGSISTLTIQRTEQRDSAMYRCASSIDTTNTGELFFGEGSRLTVL.

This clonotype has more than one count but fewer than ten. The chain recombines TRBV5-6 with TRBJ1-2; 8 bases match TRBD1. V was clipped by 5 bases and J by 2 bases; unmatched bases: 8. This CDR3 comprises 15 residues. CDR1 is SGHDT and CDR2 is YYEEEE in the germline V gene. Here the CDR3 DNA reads TGTGCCAGCAGATGGCAGTACAGGGGGAACTATGGCTACACCTTC. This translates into CASRWQYRGNYGYTF.

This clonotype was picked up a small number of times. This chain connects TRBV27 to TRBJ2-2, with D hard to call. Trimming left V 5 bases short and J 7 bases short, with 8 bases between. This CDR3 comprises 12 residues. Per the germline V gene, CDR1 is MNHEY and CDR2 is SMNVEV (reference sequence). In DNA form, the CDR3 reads TGTGCCAGCAGTAAGGGTGACGGGGAGCTGTTTTTT. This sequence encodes CASSKGDGELFF.

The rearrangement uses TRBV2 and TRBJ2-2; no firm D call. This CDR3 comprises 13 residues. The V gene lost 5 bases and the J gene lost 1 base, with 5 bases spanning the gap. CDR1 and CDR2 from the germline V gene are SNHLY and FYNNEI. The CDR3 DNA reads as TGTGCCAGCAGTTCAGAGAACACCGGGGAGCTGTTTTTT. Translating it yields CASSSENTGELFF.